A selection of T cell receptor beta chains follows, all from one sample in a study of blood T cell repertoires in COVID-19. The protocol was immunoSEQ multiplex PCR, while the TCRdb copy is restricted to in-frame clones and leaves out a portion. The sample yields around 200,000 clones, 75% to 90% seen once. The sequenced sample consisted of peripheral blood. These receptors came from a human donor in a cohort sampled during active COVID-19. The conserved cysteine and the conserved F or W are not part of the CDR3 here.

V: TRBV28
J: TRBJ2-5
CDR3: ASSLTGLAGGETQY

V: TRBV4-3
J: TRBJ2-7
CDR3: ASSQDRGSAYEQY

V: TRBV19
J: TRBJ2-7
CDR3: ASSIFVTTGVSYEQY

V: TRBV20-1
J: TRBJ1-1
CDR3: RSDTNTEAF

V: TRBV19
J: TRBJ1-1
CDR3: ASGGTEAF

V: TRBV5-8
J: TRBJ1-1
CDR3: ASSFNYRVSEAF

V: TRBV6-6
J: TRBJ2-6
CDR3: ASRGASSGANVLT

V: TRBV28
J: TRBJ2-7
CDR3: ASSQRKKTSGRNSYEQY

V: TRBV11-3
J: TRBJ2-2
CDR3: ASSLGYRGQRELF

V: TRBV4-2
J: TRBJ2-1
CDR3: ASSLSGTRREQF

V: TRBV5-1
J: TRBJ2-4
CDR3: ASSTLQGMGKNIQY

V: TRBV28
J: TRBJ2-5
CDR3: ASSFPDNQETQY

V: TRBV11-2
J: TRBJ2-7
CDR3: ASSLGTSGRKLYEQY

V: TRBV18
J: TRBJ2-5
CDR3: ASSPSLQETQY

V: TRBV7-3
J: TRBJ2-3
CDR3: ASSPGGLAGVIGTDTQY

V: TRBV27
J: TRBJ2-7
CDR3: ASSLSPLTRREQY

V: TRBV2
J: TRBJ2-1
CDR3: ASSGTVYNEQF

V: TRBV6-2/TRBV6-3
J: TRBJ1-1
CDR3: ASSLGGGTEAF

V: TRBV7-2
J: TRBJ2-3
CDR3: ASSLGLAGVLWDTDTQY

V: TRBV6-2/TRBV6-3
J: TRBJ2-7
CDR3: ASSMNRDRGEQY